This TCR beta chain was identified during a study of cytomegalovirus exposure and HLA in healthy donors (TCRdb year 2017). As for the study more broadly: A later analysis indicated that the 90 to 150 validation repertoires were generated on the platform also employed for the roughly 650 repertoires of the first cohort. The study was designed to test whether signatures of past pathogen exposure could be identified by cataloging public T cell receptors. Besides the first cohort of more than 650 subjects, a separate validation cohort made up of roughly 120 different subjects was used. High-throughput TCR immunosequencing, statistical association of individual TCRs with disease status, and machine learning were combined to predict cytomegalovirus infection status. What the research found in general, with its limitations: The authors suggested that the approach could potentially be extended to other disease states and immunological phenotypes. In vitro tests confirmed that three of the cytomegalovirus-associated TCR beta chains recognize cytomegalovirus antigens. A total of around 150 TCR beta chains were listed by the study as associated with cytomegalovirus. Cytomegalovirus status was reported to be diagnosed by the classifier with high specificity and sensitivity in both the original and validation cohorts. Across donors, most TCR sequences were observed very rarely, whereas some public TCRs were present in many individuals. A later analysis found that TCRs clustered in the first cohort also tended to co-occur in the approximately 120 validation repertoires, with 94% of cluster scores above 0. A later analysis lacked HLA typing for the validation cohort, so it scored co-occurrence in that cohort across all 110 or so repertoires.

The donors belonged to the validation cohort of around 120 subjects, which was separate from the roughly 700-subject first cohort. V is cut back by 6 bases and J by 4 bases, with 7 bases in the junction unmatched. CDR1 and CDR2, looked up from the germline V gene, are MDHEN and SYDVKM. The CDR3 goes from the cysteine to the phenylalanine over 14 residues. Solely the CDR3 DNA is kept, with 42 bases framed from the first base. Comments on this clone: The antigen it binds to is not known. One base away there is no much larger clone; base qualities are not given.

The library relied on the immunoSEQ multiplex PCR assay. Per the original workflow: A statistical classification framework was developed to diagnose cytomegalovirus status using the catalog of TCR beta chain sequences. Held by TCRdb, this immuneACCESS table contains in-frame sequences only and omits some clones. Under half of the omission traces to an unresolved V gene where checked; the cause of the rest is unknown. V and J calls and clone size are copied from that table; D and trimming were computed from the DNA. The table for this sample lists some 80,000 clones; around 96% of them were counted only once. Clones ranked in the top ten supply less than 2% of the sample.

Recombination linked TRBV28 to TRBJ2-7, with 9 bases in between that match TRBD1. Sequencing was performed on PBMCs. The receptor was isolated from a man younger than 30 in good health and CMV-seropositive. In nucleotide form, the sequence is TGTGCCAGCAGAGCCGGGACAGGGCCTTACGAGCAGTACTTC. Its protein product is CASRAGTGPYEQYF.